The rows below give T cell receptor beta chains drawn from one sample of a study of identical twins. TCRdb ran MiXCR on the 5' RACE reads and lists one entry per CDR3 protein. This sample has 1.5 million to 2 million distinct CDR3 sequences, with around 33% found just once. Sequencing input: cord blood. These receptors came from a newborn girl in good health. Both conserved end residues are part of each CDR3. D genes are given only for firm matches. Size is stated for part of the rows, as once, few or many counts, or as a class when the clone is expanded.

d_gene,v_gene,abundance,j_gene,CDR3aa,CDR3nt
TRBD2,TRBV20-1,NA,TRBJ2-3,CSARGRQRESKWDTQYF,TGCAGTGCTAGAGGGAGGCAGCGGGAATCTAAGTGGGATACGCAGTATTTT
TRBD1,TRBV12-3/TRBV12-4,NA,TRBJ1-1,CASIGTGGTEAFF,TGTGCCAGCATCGGGACAGGGGGCACTGAAGCTTTCTTT
TRBD2,TRBV20-1,NA,TRBJ2-1,CSATTFLAGAYNEQFF,TGCAGTGCTACCACCTTTCTAGCGGGGGCCTACAATGAGCAGTTCTTC
NA,TRBV3-1,NA,TRBJ2-1,CASSQDGQTSYNEQFF,TGTGCCAGCAGCCAAGATGGACAAACATCCTACAATGAGCAGTTCTTC
NA,TRBV20-1,NA,TRBJ2-5,CSAIRGAGIETQYF,TGCAGTGCTATTCGGGGGGCAGGGATAGAGACCCAGTACTTC
NA,TRBV18,many,TRBJ2-5,CASSPPTGETQYF,TGTGCCAGCTCACCACCGACGGGAGAGACCCAGTACTTC
NA,TRBV29-1,many,TRBJ1-2,CSVDKGNANYGYTF,TGCAGCGTTGATAAGGGCAACGCTAACTATGGCTACACCTTC
TRBD1,TRBV5-8,NA,TRBJ1-5,CASSGDREGSNQPQHF,TGTGCCAGCAGCGGGGACAGGGAAGGGAGCAATCAGCCCCAGCATTTT
TRBD2,TRBV5-1,NA,TRBJ2-3,CASSRRSRAGEVDTQYF,TGCGCCAGCAGCCGTCGGTCACGAGCGGGGGAGGTAGATACGCAGTATTTT
NA,TRBV2,few,TRBJ2-1,CASSVRTVSYNEQFF,TGTGCCAGCAGTGTTCGGACTGTATCCTACAATGAGCAGTTCTTC
NA,TRBV7-2,few,TRBJ1-1,CASSLGGQGVGEAFF,TGTGCCAGCAGCTTAGGAGGCCAAGGGGTAGGTGAAGCTTTCTTT
NA,TRBV29-1,NA,TRBJ2-1,CSVGRQYNEQFF,TGCAGCGTCGGCAGACAGTACAATGAGCAGTTCTTC
TRBD1,TRBV27,NA,TRBJ1-2,CASSLDRGRNYTF,TGTGCCAGCAGTCTTGACAGGGGGCGTAACTACACCTTC
TRBD1,TRBV29-1,few,TRBJ2-1,CSVEGGQGGPYNEQFF,TGCAGCGTTGAAGGGGGGCAAGGGGGCCCCTACAATGAGCAGTTCTTC
TRBD2,TRBV9,NA,TRBJ2-3,CASSVETGGSGDTQYF,TGTGCCAGCAGCGTAGAAACGGGGGGGTCCGGAGATACGCAGTATTTT
NA,TRBV5-1,NA,TRBJ1-4,CASSLGFGIGSTNEKLFF,TGCGCCAGCAGCTTGGGATTTGGGATTGGGTCAACTAATGAAAAACTGTTTTTT
TRBD2,TRBV3-1,few,TRBJ2-3,CASSQGLAGGRSLSTDTQYF,TGTGCCAGCAGCCAAGGACTAGCGGGGGGCCGCAGCTTGAGCACAGATACGCAGTATTTT
NA,TRBV20-1,many,TRBJ1-2,CSANREWYGYTF,TGCAGTGCTAACAGGGAGTGGTATGGCTACACCTTC
NA,TRBV21-1,NA,TRBJ2-5,CASSKEPGQETQYF,TGTGCCAGCAGCAAAGAACCGGGGCAAGAGACCCAGTACTTC
TRBD2,TRBV14,NA,TRBJ2-7,CASSIRLADMGEQYF,TGTGCCAGCAGCATCCGACTAGCGGACATGGGGGAGCAGTACTTC
TRBD1,TRBV3-1,few,TRBJ2-5,CASSQEEGALITQTQYF,TGTGCCAGCAGCCAAGAAGAGGGGGCTCTCATTACGCAGACCCAGTACTTC
TRBD1,TRBV29-1,few,TRBJ1-2,CSVEGRQGQDYTF,TGCAGCGTTGAAGGTCGACAGGGGCAGGACTACACCTTC